This TCR beta chain was observed in a study of identical twins. cDNA carried unique molecular identifiers, and a universal primer site was added by template switching. Each CDR3 protein gets one entry after TCRdb re-called the 5' RACE reads with MiXCR. The data contain 450,000 to 600,000 distinct CDR3 sequences, 20% to 25% of them singletons. The trim removed 2 bases at V and 3 bases at J, leaving 12 bases unmatched. The germline V gene encodes CDR1 SGHAT and CDR2 FQNNGV. The CDR3 consists of 17 residues. Whole-study results and caveats: Among beta out-of-frame sequences, excess sharing between twins appeared weaker.

Worth noting for this clonotype: Its target is unknown.

A further study also used this sample, focusing on yellow fever vaccine responses in identical twins.

The receptor comes from a woman under 30 in good health. Material for sequencing was CD4+ T cells sorted from blood. The chain couples TRBV11-2 to TRBJ2-7; 8 bases fit TRBD1. Here the CDR3 reads CASSLPSTGAPLYEQYV. The CDR3 DNA follows: TGTGCCAGCAGCTTACCCTCGACAGGGGCCCCCCTCTACGAGCAGTACGTC.